This passage covers 21 T cell receptor beta chains from one sample sequenced in a study of blood T cell repertoires in COVID-19. TCRdb keeps only in-frame clones here, not all; method: immunoSEQ multiplex PCR. The sample includes about 380,000 clones, around 89% of them seen just once. Material: PBMCs or T cells enriched from blood (not recorded which). These receptors came from a woman between 18 and 29 years old who had recovered from COVID-19.

The chain links TRBV19 to TRBJ2-7, with D maybe TRBD1 (6 bases). Germline CDR1 LNHDA, CDR2 SQIVND (reference sequence). V was clipped by 3 bases and J by 0 bases, with 6 bases between them. CDR3 length: 13 residues. This chain's CDR3 is CASSMGHSYEQYF. The CDR3 DNA sequence: TGTGCCAGTAGTATGGGACACTCCTACGAGCAGTACTTC.

This chain joins TRBV5-1 and TRBJ1-1; D not certain. Germline CDR1 and CDR2: SGHRS and YFSETQ. This CDR3 comprises 13 residues. With 5 bases removed from V and 2 bases from J, the gap between germline ends came to 10 bases. The CDR3 bases are TGCGCCAGCAGTGCCGGTTTTAACACTGAAGCTTTCTTT. Its translation is CASSAGFNTEAFF.

V gene TRBV11-2 combines with J gene TRBJ2-7; 12 positions match TRBD1. CDR1 and CDR2 (germline): SGHAT, FQNNGV. V was pared by 3 bases and J by 6 bases, with 3 bases of the junction left unmatched. The CDR3 covers 14 residues. The chain's CDR3 is CASSFGDRGLEQYF. For the CDR3, the DNA is TGTGCCAGCAGCTTCGGGGACAGGGGGCTCGAGCAGTACTTC.

The V and J genes are TRBV7-2 and TRBJ2-1, with 7 bases identical to TRBD1. CDR3 length equals 13 residues. Germline assignment: CDR1 SGHTA and CDR2 FQGNSA. V gave up 6 bases and J gave up 4 bases; unmatched junction bases: 3. For the CDR3, the DNA is TGTGCCAGCAGGGTACAGGGGTACAATGAGCAGTTCTTC. The encoded protein is CASRVQGYNEQFF. The entire variable domain, with the rest obtained from reference TRBV7-2 and TRBJ2-1, is as follows: GAGVSQSPSNKVTEKGKDVELRCDPISGHTALYWYRQSLGQGLEFLIYFQGNSAPDKSGLPSDRFSAERTGGSVSTLTIQRTQQEDSAVYLCASRVQGYNEQFFGPGTRLTVL.

The J gene is TRBJ2-7, the V gene TRBV20-1; TRBD2 agrees at 7 bases. This CDR3 has 13 amino acids. The junction had 2 bases not matched to a gene; V was cut back by 3 bases and J by 0 bases. In germline, CDR1 is DFQATT, CDR2 SNEGSKA (reference sequence). The CDR3 DNA is TGCAGTGCTAGTGGGGGGGGCTCCTACGAGCAGTACTTC. It is translated as CSASGGGSYEQYF.

The chain joins TRBV11-2 to TRBJ2-7; 8 nucleotides agree with TRBD1. Germline CDR1 SGHAT, CDR2 FQNNGV. This CDR3 is 13 amino acids long. Trimming at V came to 5 bases and at J to 6 bases, leaving 6 bases not matched to a gene. The CDR3 DNA sequence: TGTGCCAGCAGCGAGGACAGGGCCCCCGAGCAGTACTTC. This encodes CASSEDRAPEQYF.

The rearrangement links TRBV7-2 to TRBJ1-6, with D perhaps TRBD1 (5 bases). Germline CDR1 SGHTA, CDR2 FQGNSA. Trimming cost V 1 base and J 9 bases, with 10 bases left between them. The CDR3 is 14 residues long. The CDR3 DNA follows: TGTGCCAGCAGCTTAGTGGGGGAGGGTTCACCCCTCCACTTT. Amino acid sequence: CASSLVGEGSPLHF.

This clone occurred a few times. The gene calls are TRBV18 and TRBJ1-2; TRBD1 agrees at 7 bases. This CDR3 contains 14 residues. From germline, CDR1 is KGHSH and CDR2 LQKENI. The junction had 8 bases not matched to a gene; V was cut back by 4 bases and J by 6 bases. The CDR3 reads CASSLDRARNGYTF. The DNA of the CDR3 is TGTGCCAGCTCACTTGACAGGGCCAGGAATGGCTACACCTTC. Based on the CDR3 plus reference TRBV18 and TRBJ1-2, the full variable domain is NAGVMQNPRHLVRRRGQEARLRCSPMKGHSHVYWYRQLPEEGLKFMVYLQKENIIDESGMPKERFSAEFPKEGPSILRIQQVVRGDSAAYFCASSLDRARNGYTFGSGTRLTVV.

This chain connects TRBV20-1 to TRBJ1-1; TRBD1 matches at 7 bases. The CDR3 has 10 residues. Per germline, CDR1 DFQATT and CDR2 SNEGSKA (reference sequence). V trimming: 5 bases; J trimming: 8 bases; junction bases outside the gene matches: 2. CDR3 amino acids: CSADREEAFF. CDR3 nucleotides: TGCAGTGCTGACAGGGAAGAAGCTTTCTTT.

This clone is a singleton in its sample. The chain joins TRBV11-2 to TRBJ2-1; TRBD2 aligns across 7 bases. V shed 5 bases and J 15 bases; nucleotides not matched to a gene: 10. Germline values: CDR1 SGHAT, CDR2 FQNNGV. The CDR3 is 12 amino acids. CDR3 sequence (DNA): TGTGCCAGCAGCCGGACTAGTTGGGAACGGTTCTTC. Translating gives CASSRTSWERFF. The variable domain in full, completed from reference TRBV11-2 and TRBJ2-1, reads EAGVAQSPRYKIIEKRQSVAFWCNPISGHATLYWYQQILGQGPKLLIQFQNNGVVDDSQLPKDRFSAERLKGVDSTLKIQPAKLEDSAVYLCASSRTSWERFFGPGTRLTVL.

The DNA of the CDR3 is TGTGCCAGCCACTCCTACAATGAGCAGTTCTTC. Translation gives CASHSYNEQFF. The rearrangement links TRBV21-1 to TRBJ2-1; TRBD1, the table's D call, lacks a check against the DNA. TRBV21-1 is designated a pseudogene. The CDR3 spans 11 residues.

The V gene is TRBV7-9, the J gene TRBJ2-5; the D gene is possibly TRBD1 (6 bases). Trimming removed 8 bases from V and 2 bases from J, with 15 bases in between. Germline loops: CDR1 SEHNR, CDR2 FQNEAQ (reference sequence). The CDR3 is made up of 14 amino acids. Here the CDR3 DNA reads TGTGCCAGCGTCCAGGGGAATGTTCAAGAGACCCAGTACTTC. Its protein product is CASVQGNVQETQYF.

This chain joins TRBV11-3 and TRBJ2-3, with D perhaps TRBD1 (6 bases). CDR3 length: 15 amino acids. Trimming removed 2 bases at V and 2 bases at J, with 11 bases between. Looked up from germline, CDR1 is SGHNT and CDR2 is YENEEA. In DNA, the CDR3 is TGTGCCAGCAGCTTATTAGGGGGAACCACAGATACGCAGTATTTT. The encoded protein is CASSLLGGTTDTQYF.

The CDR3 DNA sequence: TGTGCCAGCACCCAGAGGCTAGCGGGGGGGCTTACCGGGGAGCTGTTTTTT. Translation gives CASTQRLAGGLTGELFF. The chain employs TRBV7-6 and TRBJ2-2; 12 bases map to TRBD2. Germline loops: CDR1 SGHVS, CDR2 FNYEAQ. The CDR3 extends over 17 amino acids. Germline trimming cut 7 bases from V and 5 bases from J; bases unmatched to any gene: 11.

The chain is built from TRBV11-3 and TRBJ1-1; D gene ambiguous. The CDR3 length is 13 residues. Germline V lookup: CDR1 SGHNT, CDR2 YENEEA. V was clipped by 5 bases and J by 3 bases, with 10 bases between them. The CDR3 loop reads CASSINRDTEAFF. The CDR3 DNA reads TGTGCCAGCAGCATAAACCGGGACACTGAAGCTTTCTTT.

V is TRBV2 and J is TRBJ2-1, with TRBD2 matching 11 bases. V lost 4 bases and J lost 8; bases outside the gene matches: 7. The CDR3 spans 15 residues. CDR1 and CDR2 from the germline V gene are SNHLY and FYNNEI. The CDR3 DNA reads TGTGCCAGCAGTGGCGGCCTAGCGGGGGGAGATGAGCAGTTCTTC. It codes for CASSGGLAGGDEQFF.

This rearrangement joins TRBV18 to TRBJ1-1; TRBD1 matches 9 bases. V shed 3 bases and J 5 bases; nucleotides not matched to a gene: 16. Germline CDR1 and CDR2: KGHSH and LQKENI. This CDR3 is 18 amino acids long. The CDR3 nucleotides read TGTGCCAGCTCACCCACCTTTCGACCGGGACAGGGTGGGACTGAAGCTTTCTTT. This translates into CASSPTFRPGQGGTEAFF.

The chain links TRBV28 to TRBJ2-7; D is unclear. CDR1 and CDR2 (germline): MDHEN, SYDVKM. V lost 7 bases to trimming and J lost 2 bases, with 12 bases between them. This CDR3 contains 13 residues. The CDR3 nucleotides are TGTGCCAGCAACGCGGATAAAGCCTACGAGCAGTACTTC. It translates to CASNADKAYEQYF.

The chain uses TRBV5-8 and TRBJ1-3; D remains unclear. The V end lost 7 bases, the J end lost 4 bases, and 15 bases lay between the germline ends. The CDR3 runs to 14 residues. Germline V gives CDR1 SGHTS, CDR2 YDEGEE. CDR3 loop: CASLEAYGGNTIYF. Written as DNA, the CDR3 is TGTGCCAGCCTCGAAGCTTACGGGGGAAACACCATATATTTT.

The chain carries TRBV6-4 and TRBJ2-3, with 9 bases matching TRBD2. This CDR3 region has 15 residues. V dropped 5 bases and J dropped 3; count of bases not matched to a gene: 6. Looked up from germline, CDR1 is MRHNA and CDR2 is SNTAGT. The CDR3 DNA reads TGTGCCAGCAGTCGCACGAGCGGGGGGACAGATACGCAGTATTTT. It specifies CASSRTSGGTDTQYF.

The V call is TRBV24-1, the J call TRBJ1-2; D is perhaps TRBD1 (6 bases). The ends were cut back, 5 bases at V and 4 bases at J, with 10 bases in the middle. The CDR3 has 13 amino acids. Germline values: CDR1 KGHDR, CDR2 SFDVKD. Written as DNA, the CDR3 is TGTGCCACCAGTGGGAAGGACAGCTATGGCTACACCTTC. Translation gives CATSGKDSYGYTF.